Reported below is one TCR beta chain. There are 18 residues in the CDR3. The germline CDR1 and CDR2 sequences are MDHEN and SYDVKM. V dropped 3 bases and J dropped 0; count of bases not matched to a gene: 13. The authors amplified TCR beta CDR3 regions from RNA transcripts. The authors performed first-round RT-PCR with HTBI primers and then a second-round multiplex PCR. TCRdb re-called the multiplex PCR reads through MiXCR, storing one row per CDR3 protein. This sample has 350,000 or so distinct CDR3 sequences, with roughly 15% found just once. The sample comes from a study of Graves' ophthalmopathy and Graves' hyperthyroidism.

The origin of this receptor is an adult man with Graves' ophthalmopathy. Source material: peripheral blood. This chain joins TRBV28 and TRBJ1-1, with 7 bases fitting TRBD1. The CDR3 protein is CASSFRGDSAHMNTEAFF. The CDR3 DNA reads TGTGCCAGCAGTTTTAGGGGGGACAGCGCCCACATGAACACTGAAGCTTTCTTT. Combining the CDR3 with reference TRBV28 and TRBJ1-1 gives the whole variable domain DVKVTQSSRYLVKRTGEKVFLECVQDMDHENMFWYRQDPGLGLRLIYFSYDVKMKEKGDIPEGYSVSREKKERFSLILESASTNQTSMYLCASSFRGDSAHMNTEAFFGQGTRLTVV.